Each of the 8 T cell receptor beta chains below was sequenced from the same sample in a study of blood T cell repertoires in COVID-19. The protocol was immunoSEQ multiplex PCR, while the TCRdb copy is restricted to in-frame clones and leaves out a portion. This sample has approximately 210,000 clones, with under 90% found just once. The sample taken for sequencing was peripheral blood. These receptors were taken from a woman aged 80 or over with COVID-19, enrolled during active disease.

This chain links TRBV18 with TRBJ2-1; tentatively, D is TRBD2 (7 bases). This CDR3 region has 15 residues. Germline V gives CDR1 KGHSH, CDR2 LQKENI. Trimming shortened V by 3 bases and J by 8 bases, and 17 bases separated the two germline ends. CDR3 sequence (DNA): TGTGCCAGCTCACCGCAGAGGGGGGGTTTGCATGAGCAGTTCTTC. This sequence encodes CASSPQRGGLHEQFF.

The chain couples TRBV5-1 to TRBJ2-5; TRBD1 might be the D (5 bases). Deletions cut 4 bases from V and 3 bases from J, with 16 bases between. The CDR3 runs to 15 residues. The germline V gene encodes CDR1 SGHRS and CDR2 YFSETQ. CDR3 sequence: CASSIDRVNKETQYF. The CDR3 DNA reads as TGCGCCAGCAGCATCGACAGAGTCAATAAAGAGACCCAGTACTTC.

This clone has just a few counts. The chain has TRBV2 and TRBJ1-5; 8 bases are a match to TRBD1. The CDR3 runs 15 residues. V was clipped by 6 bases and J by 2 bases; unmatched bases: 6. Germline V gene lookup returns CDR1 SNHLY and CDR2 FYNNEI. The CDR3 DNA is TGTGCCAGCAGAACCGGGACAGGAGGCAATCAGCCCCAGCATTTT. It encodes CASRTGTGGNQPQHF.

The rearrangement joins TRBV6-2 or TRBV6-3 to TRBJ2-7; 7 bases are a match to TRBD1. The CDR3 covers 15 residues. The germline V gene has CDR1 MNHEY and CDR2 SVGEGT. V was pared by 2 bases and J by 3 bases, with 7 bases of the junction left unmatched. CDR3 bases: TGTGCCAGCAGTTACCCCAGGACAGGTTTCTACGAGCAGTACTTC. This gives the protein CASSYPRTGFYEQYF.

The rearrangement joins TRBV6-5 to TRBJ2-1; 8 bases are shared with TRBD1. Unmatched junction bases numbered 9, after V lost 7 bases and J lost 7 bases. CDR3 length equals 14 residues. Germline CDR1 MNHEY, CDR2 SVGAGI. The CDR3 DNA sequence: TGTGCCAGCACCACTACCAGGGACAGGAATGAGCAGTTCTTC. It encodes CASTTTRDRNEQFF.

The chain joins TRBV5-4 to TRBJ1-3; TRBD1 matches at 8 bases. The J segment lost 4 bases and the V segment lost 2 bases, leaving 5 bases of the junction unmatched. The CDR3 is 15 amino acids. The V gene's germline CDR1 is SGHNT and CDR2 YYREEE (reference sequence). CDR3 DNA sequence: TGTGCCAGCAGCTTTCAGGGGGCGATCGGAAACACCATATATTTT. It encodes CASSFQGAIGNTIYF.

This rearrangement joins TRBV11-3 to TRBJ1-3; the D is unclear. The length of the CDR3 is 14 residues. V was shortened by 2 bases and J by 5 bases, with 10 bases between the two germline ends. Per germline, CDR1 SGHNT and CDR2 YENEEA. CDR3 amino acids: CASSLLQLRNTIYF. For the CDR3, the DNA is TGTGCCAGCAGCTTATTACAGTTGAGAAACACCATATATTTT. Drawing the rest from reference TRBV11-3 and TRBJ1-3, the complete variable domain is EAGVVQSPRYKIIEKKQPVAFWCNPISGHNTLYWYLQNLGQGPELLIRYENEEAVDDSQLPKDRFSAERLKGVDSTLKIQPAELGDSAVYLCASSLLQLRNTIYFGEGSWLTVV.

V gene TRBV11-2 combines with J gene TRBJ2-2; 9 bases fit TRBD2. CDR3 length: 16 residues. V lost 5 bases to trimming and J lost 0 bases; unmatched junction nucleotides: 4. Germline V CDR1 and CDR2: SGHAT, FQNNGV. The CDR3 sequence is CASSPLAGANTGELFF. CDR3 sequence (DNA): TGTGCCAGCAGCCCGTTAGCGGGGGCGAACACCGGGGAGCTGTTTTTT.